The following is a T cell receptor (beta chain) sequence with its context. These data come from a study of PD-L1 blockade in urothelial cancer. Study in general: Analysis of the blood was performed 3 weeks (second dose) and 6 weeks after treatment start.

Documented time point: peripheral blood 6 weeks after treatment start. Only in-frame clones appear in the TCRdb table, and some are missing; sequencing was by immunoSEQ multiplex PCR. This sample carries some 31,000 clones, around 84% of them seen once, and the ten largest clones take around 3%. The TCR originated in a man between 65 and 79 years old with urothelial cancer. The input for sequencing was PBMCs, taken around atezolizumab (anti-PD-L1) treatment.

Here the CDR3 DNA reads TGTGCCAGCAGCCACCGACAGGGGACCTACGAGCAGTACTTC. Translation: CASSHRQGTYEQYF. The J gene is TRBJ2-7, the V gene TRBV7-2, with 8 bases lining up with TRBD1. CDR3 length: 14 residues. Germline CDR1 and CDR2: SGHTA and FQGNSA. V was pared by 5 bases and J by 2 bases, with 5 bases of the junction left unmatched.